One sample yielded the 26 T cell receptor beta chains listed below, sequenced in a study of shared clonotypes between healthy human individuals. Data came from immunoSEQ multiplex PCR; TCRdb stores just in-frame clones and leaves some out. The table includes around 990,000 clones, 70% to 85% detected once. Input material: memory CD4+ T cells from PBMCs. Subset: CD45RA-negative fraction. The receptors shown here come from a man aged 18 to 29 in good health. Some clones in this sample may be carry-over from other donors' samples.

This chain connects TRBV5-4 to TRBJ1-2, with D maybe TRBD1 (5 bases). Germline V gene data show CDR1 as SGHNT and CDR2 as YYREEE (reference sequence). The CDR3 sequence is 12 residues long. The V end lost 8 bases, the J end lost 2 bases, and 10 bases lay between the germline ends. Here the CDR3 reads CASWDGNYGYTF. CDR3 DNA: TGTGCCAGTTGGGACGGAAACTATGGCTACACCTTC.

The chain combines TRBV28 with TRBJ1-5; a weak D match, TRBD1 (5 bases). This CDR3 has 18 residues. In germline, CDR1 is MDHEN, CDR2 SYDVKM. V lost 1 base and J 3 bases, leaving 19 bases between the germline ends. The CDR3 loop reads CASSLYSGGGGPNQPQHF. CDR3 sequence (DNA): TGTGCCAGCAGTTTATATTCCGGAGGCGGGGGACCCAATCAGCCCCAGCATTTT.

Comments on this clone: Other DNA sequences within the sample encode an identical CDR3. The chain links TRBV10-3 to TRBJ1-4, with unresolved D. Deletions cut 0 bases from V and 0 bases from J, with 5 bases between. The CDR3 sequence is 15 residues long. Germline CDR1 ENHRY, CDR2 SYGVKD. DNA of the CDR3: TGTGCCATCAGTGAGTCTTTAGCAACTAATGAAAAACTGTTTTTT. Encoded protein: CAISESLATNEKLFF.

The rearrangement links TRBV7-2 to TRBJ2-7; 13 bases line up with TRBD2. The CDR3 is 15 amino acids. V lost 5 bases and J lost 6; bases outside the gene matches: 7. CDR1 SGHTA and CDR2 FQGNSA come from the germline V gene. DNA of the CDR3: TGTGCCAGCAGCCAGCAAGGGACTAGCGGGACCGAGCAGTACTTC. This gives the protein CASSQQGTSGTEQYF. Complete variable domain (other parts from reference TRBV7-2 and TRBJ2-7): GAGVSQSPSNKVTEKGKDVELRCDPISGHTALYWYRQSLGQGLEFLIYFQGNSAPDKSGLPSDRFSAERTGGSVSTLTIQRTQQEDSAVYLCASSQQGTSGTEQYFGPGTRLTVT.

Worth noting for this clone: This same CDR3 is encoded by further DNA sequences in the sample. For the CDR3, the DNA is TGCAGTGCTAGGGTCCCAGATACGCAGTATTTT. The encoded protein is CSARVPDTQYF. V gene TRBV20-1 combines with J gene TRBJ2-3; no clear D gene. The CDR3 has 11 residues. The germline V and J ends were trimmed by 3 bases and 4 bases, with 5 bases remaining between them. Germline V lookup: CDR1 DFQATT, CDR2 SNEGSKA (reference sequence).

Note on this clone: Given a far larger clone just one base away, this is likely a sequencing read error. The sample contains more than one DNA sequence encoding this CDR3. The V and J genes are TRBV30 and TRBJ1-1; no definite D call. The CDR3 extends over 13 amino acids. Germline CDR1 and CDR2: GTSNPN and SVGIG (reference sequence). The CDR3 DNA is TGTGCCTGGAGTGTTGGGAGGAACACTGAGGCTTTCTTT. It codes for CAWSVGRNTEAFF.

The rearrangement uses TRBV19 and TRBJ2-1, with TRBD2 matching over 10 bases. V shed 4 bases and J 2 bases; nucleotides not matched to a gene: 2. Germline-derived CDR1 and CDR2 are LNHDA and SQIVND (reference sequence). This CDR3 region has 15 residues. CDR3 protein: CASSTSGSTYNEQFF. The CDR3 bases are TGTGCCAGTAGTACTAGCGGGAGTACCTACAATGAGCAGTTCTTC.

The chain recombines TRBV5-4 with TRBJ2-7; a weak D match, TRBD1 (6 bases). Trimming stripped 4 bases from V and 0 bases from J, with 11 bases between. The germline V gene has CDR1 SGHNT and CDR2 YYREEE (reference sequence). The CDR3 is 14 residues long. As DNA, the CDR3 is TGTGCCAGCAGCGAAGGGGGTGGCTCCTACGAGCAGTACTTC. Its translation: CASSEGGGSYEQYF.

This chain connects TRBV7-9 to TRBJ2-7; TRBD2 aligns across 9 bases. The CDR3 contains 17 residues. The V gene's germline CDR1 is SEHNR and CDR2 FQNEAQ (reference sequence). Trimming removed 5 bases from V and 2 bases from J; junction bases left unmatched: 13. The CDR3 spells CASSPKRRLAEPYEQYF. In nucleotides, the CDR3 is TGTGCCAGCAGCCCGAAACGACGACTAGCGGAGCCCTACGAGCAGTACTTC. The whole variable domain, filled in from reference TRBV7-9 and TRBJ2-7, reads DTGVSQNPRHKITKRGQNVTFRCDPISEHNRLYWYRQTLGQGPEFLTYFQNEAQLEKSRLLSDRFSAERPKGSFSTLEIQRTEQGDSAMYLCASSPKRRLAEPYEQYFGPGTRLTVT.

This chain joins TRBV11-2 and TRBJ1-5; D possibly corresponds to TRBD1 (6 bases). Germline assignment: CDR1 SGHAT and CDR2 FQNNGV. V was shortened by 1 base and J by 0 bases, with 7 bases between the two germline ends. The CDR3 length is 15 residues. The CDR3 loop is CASSLGGGSNQPQHF. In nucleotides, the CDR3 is TGTGCCAGCAGCTTAGGAGGGGGTAGCAATCAGCCCCAGCATTTT.

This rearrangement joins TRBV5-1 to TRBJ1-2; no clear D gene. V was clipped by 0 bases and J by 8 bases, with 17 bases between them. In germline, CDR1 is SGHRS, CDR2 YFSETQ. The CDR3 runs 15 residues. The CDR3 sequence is CASSLGDAGLSGYTF. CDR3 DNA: TGCGCCAGCAGCTTGGGTGACGCGGGATTATCCGGCTACACCTTC.

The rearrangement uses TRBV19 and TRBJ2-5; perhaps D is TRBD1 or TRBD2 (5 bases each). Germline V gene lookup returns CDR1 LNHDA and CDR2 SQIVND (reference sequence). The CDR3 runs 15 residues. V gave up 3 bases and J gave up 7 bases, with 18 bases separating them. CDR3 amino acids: CASSIFRSDGTTQYF. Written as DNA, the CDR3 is TGTGCCAGTAGTATCTTCAGGTCAGACGGGACGACCCAGTACTTC.

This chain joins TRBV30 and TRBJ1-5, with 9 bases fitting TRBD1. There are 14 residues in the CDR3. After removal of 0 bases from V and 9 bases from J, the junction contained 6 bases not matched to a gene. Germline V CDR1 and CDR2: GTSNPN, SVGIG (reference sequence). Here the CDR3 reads CAWSVGTGYWPQHF. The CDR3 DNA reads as TGTGCCTGGAGTGTCGGGACAGGGTACTGGCCCCAGCATTTT.

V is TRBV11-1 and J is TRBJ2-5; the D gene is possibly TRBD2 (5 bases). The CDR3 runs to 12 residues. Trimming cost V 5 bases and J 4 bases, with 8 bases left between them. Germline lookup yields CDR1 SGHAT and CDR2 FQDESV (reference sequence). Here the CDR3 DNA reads TGTGCCAGCAGCCCTAGCATAGAGACCCAGTACTTC. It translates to CASSPSIETQYF.

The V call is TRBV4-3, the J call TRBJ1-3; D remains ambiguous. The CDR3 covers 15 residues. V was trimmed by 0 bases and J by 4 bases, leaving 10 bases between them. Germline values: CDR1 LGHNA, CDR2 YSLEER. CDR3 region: CASSQDKVWGNTIYF. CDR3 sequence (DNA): TGCGCCAGCAGCCAAGATAAAGTATGGGGAAACACCATATATTTT.

The CDR3 reads CASSPHTSGPGELFF. CDR3 nucleotide sequence: TGTGCCAGCAGTCCGCATACTAGCGGCCCCGGGGAGCTGTTTTTT. The chain uses TRBV28 and TRBJ2-2, with 8 bases aligning to TRBD2. CDR3 length equals 15 residues. Germline loops: CDR1 MDHEN, CDR2 SYDVKM. The V and J ends lost 5 bases and 6 bases, in that order; junction bases with no gene match: 8.

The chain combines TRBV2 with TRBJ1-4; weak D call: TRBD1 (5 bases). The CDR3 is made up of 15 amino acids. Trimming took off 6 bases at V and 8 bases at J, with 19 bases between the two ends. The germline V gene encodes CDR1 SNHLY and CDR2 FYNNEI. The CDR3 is CASSPRETVYEKLFF. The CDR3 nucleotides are TGTGCCAGCAGCCCTCGAGAGACAGTCTACGAAAAACTGTTTTTT.

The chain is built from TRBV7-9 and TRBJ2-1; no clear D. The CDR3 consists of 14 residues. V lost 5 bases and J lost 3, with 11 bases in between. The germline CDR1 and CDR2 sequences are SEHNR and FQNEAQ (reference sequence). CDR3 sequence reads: CASSRSQLYNEQFF. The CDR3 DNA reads TGTGCCAGCAGCCGTTCGCAGCTCTACAATGAGCAGTTCTTC.

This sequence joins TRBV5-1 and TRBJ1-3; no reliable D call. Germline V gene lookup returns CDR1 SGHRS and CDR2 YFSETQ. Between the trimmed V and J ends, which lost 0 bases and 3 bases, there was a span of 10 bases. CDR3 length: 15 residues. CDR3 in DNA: TGCGCCAGCAGCTTGGAGGGAAGGTTTGGAAACACCATATATTTT. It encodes CASSLEGRFGNTIYF.

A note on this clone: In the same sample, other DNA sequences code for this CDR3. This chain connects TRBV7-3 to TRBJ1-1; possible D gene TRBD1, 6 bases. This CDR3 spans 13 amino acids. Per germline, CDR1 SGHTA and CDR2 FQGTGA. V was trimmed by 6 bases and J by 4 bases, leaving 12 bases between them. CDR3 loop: CASSGGPGTEAFF. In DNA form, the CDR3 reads TGTGCCAGCAGTGGGGGGCCGGGCACTGAAGCTTTCTTT.

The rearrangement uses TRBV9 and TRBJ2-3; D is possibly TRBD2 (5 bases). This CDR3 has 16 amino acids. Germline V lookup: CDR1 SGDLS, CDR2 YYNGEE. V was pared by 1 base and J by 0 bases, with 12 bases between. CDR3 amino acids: CASSVFAGTSTDTQYF. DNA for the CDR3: TGTGCCAGCAGCGTATTTGCGGGCACAAGCACAGATACGCAGTATTTT.

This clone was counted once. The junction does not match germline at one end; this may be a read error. The CDR3: CASSLAGTTNEKLFF. CDR3 sequence (DNA): TGTGCCAGCAGCTTAGCTGGGACAACAAATGAAAAACTGTTTTTT. The rearrangement joins TRBV7-2 to TRBJ1-4; tentative D call: TRBD1 (6 bases). The CDR3 extends over 15 amino acids. Germline V CDR1 and CDR2: SGHTA, FQGNSA.

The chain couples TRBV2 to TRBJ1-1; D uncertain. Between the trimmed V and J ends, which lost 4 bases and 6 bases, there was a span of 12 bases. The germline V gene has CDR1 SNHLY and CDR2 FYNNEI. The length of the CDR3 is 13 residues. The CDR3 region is CASSAELSAEAFF. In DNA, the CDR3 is TGTGCCAGCAGTGCGGAACTGAGCGCTGAAGCTTTCTTT.

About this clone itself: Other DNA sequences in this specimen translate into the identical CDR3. The CDR3 nucleotides are TGCGCCAGCAGCACCGGACAGGGAAGCAATCAGCCCCAGCATTTT. This encodes CASSTGQGSNQPQHF. The chain combines TRBV5-1 with TRBJ1-5, with 8 bases that match TRBD1. The V gene's germline CDR1 is SGHRS and CDR2 YFSETQ. The CDR3 runs 15 residues. Trimming took 4 bases from V and 1 from J; bases not matched to a gene: 4.

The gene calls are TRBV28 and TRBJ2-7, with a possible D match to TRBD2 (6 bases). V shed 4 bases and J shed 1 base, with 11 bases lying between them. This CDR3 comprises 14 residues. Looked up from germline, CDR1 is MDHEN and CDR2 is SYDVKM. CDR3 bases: TGTGCCAGCAGTTCATCGGGACTGTCCTACGAGCAGTACTTC. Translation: CASSSSGLSYEQYF.

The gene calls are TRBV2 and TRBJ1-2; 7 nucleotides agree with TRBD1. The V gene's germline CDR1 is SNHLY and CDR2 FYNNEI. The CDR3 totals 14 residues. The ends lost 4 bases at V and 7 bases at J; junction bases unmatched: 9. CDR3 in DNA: TGTGCCAGCAGTGCGGACAGGCCAATAACTGGCTACACCTTC. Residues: CASSADRPITGYTF.